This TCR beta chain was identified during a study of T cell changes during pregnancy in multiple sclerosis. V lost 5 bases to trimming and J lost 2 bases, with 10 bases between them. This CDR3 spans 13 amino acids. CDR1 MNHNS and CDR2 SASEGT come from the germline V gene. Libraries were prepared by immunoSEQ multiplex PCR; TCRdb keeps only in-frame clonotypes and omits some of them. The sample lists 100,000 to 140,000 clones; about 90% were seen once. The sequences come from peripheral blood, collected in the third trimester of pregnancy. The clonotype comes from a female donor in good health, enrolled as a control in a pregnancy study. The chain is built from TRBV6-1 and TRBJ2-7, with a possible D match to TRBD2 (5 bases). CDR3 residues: CASSRTEAYEQYF. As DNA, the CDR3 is TGTGCCAGCAGTCGCACGGAGGCCTACGAGCAGTACTTC.